The text below deals with one T cell receptor beta chain. The V end was cut by 3 bases, the J end by 6 bases, with 12 bases between. From germline, CDR1 is SGHNT and CDR2 YENEEA. This CDR3 comprises 13 residues. In the authors' methods: ImmunoSEQ junction-only sequences lacked quality scores, so their filtering differed. TCRdb's table, derived via immunoSEQ multiplex PCR, lists solely in-frame clones and lacks some. From that table come the V and J calls and clone size; the DNA was used to work out D and trimming. This sample has about 510,000 clones, with almost 97% found just once. The record originates from a study of shared clonotypes between healthy human individuals.

The sequencing sample was made of naive CD4+ T cells sorted from blood. Subset in this sample: CD45RA+ positively selected. This sequence originates from a woman aged 25 to 45 in good health. V is TRBV11-3 and J is TRBJ2-7, with a possible D match to TRBD2 (5 bases). This CDR3 reads CASSFSAGGEQYF. The CDR3 region has the DNA TGTGCCAGCAGCTTTTCGGCAGGAGGCGAGCAGTACTTC.